The 12 T cell receptor beta chains listed next were all sequenced from one sample in a study of OX40 agonist ivuxolimab in advanced cancers. Profiled with immunoSEQ multiplex PCR; TCRdb holds only in-frame clones, not every one. The sample shows more than 70,000 clones, about 93% of them seen only once. The sequences come from CD4+ or CD8+ T cells sorted from blood, collected in a trial of the OX40 agonist ivuxolimab. These receptors were collected from an adult with an advanced solid tumor such as melanoma, head and neck, liver or kidney cancer.

V and J are TRBV5-5 and TRBJ2-1, with 7 bases matching TRBD2. V gave up 4 bases and J gave up 0 bases; unmatched junction bases: 10. Germline V lookup: CDR1 SGHKS, CDR2 YYEKEE (reference sequence). CDR3 length: 17 residues. CDR3 in amino acids: CASSLSERDYSYNEQFF. The CDR3 DNA is TGTGCCAGCAGCCTTTCCGAGCGGGACTACTCCTACAATGAGCAGTTCTTC. Together with reference TRBV5-5 and TRBJ2-1, the CDR3 gives the full variable domain: DAGVTQSPTHLIKTRGQQVTLRCSPISGHKSVSWYQQVLGQGPQFIFQYYEKEERGRGNFPDRFSARQFPNYSSELNVNALLLGDSALYLCASSLSERDYSYNEQFFGPGTRLTVL.

The V call is TRBV14, the J call TRBJ2-7, with 7 nucleotides matching TRBD2. Germline CDR1 reads SGHDN; CDR2 reads FVKESK. The ends lost 1 base at V and 2 bases at J; junction bases unmatched: 5. The length of the CDR3 is 15 residues. CDR3 sequence reads: CASSQVAGGTYEQYF. CDR3 DNA: TGTGCCAGCAGCCAAGTAGCGGGTGGAACCTACGAGCAGTACTTC.

The genes are TRBV5-6 and TRBJ1-1; 7 nucleotides align to TRBD1. With 2 bases clipped from V and 10 bases from J, the junction kept 5 bases outside the gene matches. The germline gives CDR1 SGHDT, CDR2 YYEEEE. The CDR3 is 12 amino acids. As DNA, the CDR3 is TGTGCCAGCAGCTTCAAGGGGGCAGTAGCTTTCTTT. It translates to CASSFKGAVAFF.

This rearrangement joins TRBV7-9 to TRBJ2-7; 8 bases map to TRBD2. Germline lookup yields CDR1 SEHNR and CDR2 FQNEAQ (reference sequence). This CDR3 is built from 14 residues. J lost 2 bases, V lost 6 bases, and 6 bases had no gene match. CDR3 in amino acids: CASSSSGSAYEQYF. The CDR3 DNA follows: TGTGCCAGCAGTTCTAGCGGGTCCGCCTACGAGCAGTACTTC.

The chain is built from TRBV21-1 and TRBJ2-7; no DNA check was done on the table's D call, TRBD2. TRBV21-1 is designated a pseudogene. The CDR3 covers 15 residues. DNA of the CDR3: TGTGCCAGCAGCAAACTCCTAGCGGGCCACTACGAGCAGTACTTC. Protein product: CASSKLLAGHYEQYF.

V usage is TRBV7-8 and J usage is TRBJ1-4, with 9 bases matching TRBD1. V lost 5 bases, J lost 5 bases, and 15 bases stayed unmatched. This CDR3 has 18 amino acids. Germline V gives CDR1 SGHVS, CDR2 FQNEAQ. The CDR3 loop is CASSTSGTGYRANEKLFF. Written as DNA, the CDR3 is TGTGCCAGCAGCACCAGCGGGACAGGGTATCGAGCGAATGAAAAACTGTTTTTT.

This chain links TRBV5-1 with TRBJ2-1; TRBD1 matches at 8 bases. J gave up 5 bases and V 3 bases, and 1 base lay outside the gene matches. The CDR3 length is 13 residues. The germline V gene has CDR1 SGHRS and CDR2 YFSETQ. The CDR3 DNA is TGCGCCAGCAGCTCGACAGGGGACAATGAGCAGTTCTTC. Its protein is CASSSTGDNEQFF.

This clone has a single count. The rearrangement links TRBV7-3 to TRBJ1-3; no firm D call. The germline V gene encodes CDR1 SGHTA and CDR2 FQGTGA. The CDR3 covers 15 residues. V shed 6 bases and J shed 2 bases, with 14 bases lying between them. The CDR3 DNA sequence: TGTGCCAGCAGTTTAGGACCGGGCCCTGGAAACACCATATATTTT. Its protein product is CASSLGPGPGNTIYF.

The chain employs TRBV28 and TRBJ1-6; maybe TRBD1 (5 bases). The CDR3 covers 16 residues. Germline loops: CDR1 MDHEN, CDR2 SYDVKM. Trimming cost V 3 bases and J 5 bases, with 14 bases left between them. The CDR3 sequence is CASSLPRRGNNSPLHF. The CDR3, as DNA: TGTGCCAGCAGTTTGCCCCGCCGGGGGAATAATTCACCCCTCCACTTT.

The V call is TRBV5-1, the J call TRBJ1-4; D remains ambiguous. CDR1 is SGHRS and CDR2 is YFSETQ in the germline V gene. Between the trimmed V and J ends, which lost 1 base and 5 bases, there was a span of 12 bases. This CDR3 is 15 amino acids long. The CDR3 spells CASSLSRNRNEKLFF. The CDR3 DNA sequence: TGCGCCAGCAGCTTGAGCCGGAACCGGAATGAAAAACTGTTTTTT.

The genes are TRBV27 and TRBJ2-5, with 8 nucleotides matching TRBD1. Trimming removed 5 bases from V and 4 bases from J; junction bases left unmatched: 9. Germline V gene lookup returns CDR1 MNHEY and CDR2 SMNVEV (reference sequence). The CDR3 runs 15 residues. In DNA, the CDR3 is TGTGCCAGCAGTCCTAGGACAGGGATAAGAGAGACCCAGTACTTC. This codes for CASSPRTGIRETQYF.

This chain connects TRBV5-1 to TRBJ2-3; 9 nucleotides match TRBD1. This CDR3 spans 15 amino acids. The V segment lost 4 bases and the J segment 7 bases; nucleotides outside the gene matches: 10. CDR1 SGHRS and CDR2 YFSETQ come from the germline V gene. The CDR3 DNA reads TGCGCCAGCAGCCCCGGGACAGGGAGTAGGAATACGCAGTATTTT. Protein: CASSPGTGSRNTQYF.